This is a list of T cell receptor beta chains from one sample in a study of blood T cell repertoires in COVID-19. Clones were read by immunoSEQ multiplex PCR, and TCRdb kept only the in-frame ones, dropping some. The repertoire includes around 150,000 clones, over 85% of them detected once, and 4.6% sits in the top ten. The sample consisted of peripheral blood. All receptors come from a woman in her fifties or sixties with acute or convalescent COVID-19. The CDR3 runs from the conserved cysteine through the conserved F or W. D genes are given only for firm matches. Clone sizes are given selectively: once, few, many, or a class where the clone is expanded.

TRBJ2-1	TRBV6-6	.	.	TGTGCCAGCAGCCGACAGGCCGCGAGCTACAATGAGCAGTTCTTC	CASSRQAASYNEQFF
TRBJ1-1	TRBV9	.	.	TGTGCCAGCAGCGTAGATGAAGAGGGCACTGAAGCTTTCTTT	CASSVDEEGTEAFF
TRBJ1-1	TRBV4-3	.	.	TGCGCCAGCAGCCAAGGAACAGGGATGAACACTGAAGCTTTCTTT	CASSQGTGMNTEAFF
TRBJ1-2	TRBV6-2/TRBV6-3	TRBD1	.	TGTGCCAGCAGCCCCCCTCCCTTTGGACAGGGCATCTCCTATGGCTACACCTTC	CASSPPPFGQGISYGYTF
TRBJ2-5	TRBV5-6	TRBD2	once	TGTGCCAGCAGCTTGGTGACTAGCTCGTCGTGGGAGACCCAGTACTTC	CASSLVTSSSWETQYF
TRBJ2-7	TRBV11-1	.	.	TGTGCCAGCAGTCATAGCGGTTACTACGAGCAGTACTTC	CASSHSGYYEQYF
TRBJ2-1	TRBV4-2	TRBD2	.	TGTGCCAGCAGCCCCGTACGGGAGGCCTACAATGAGCAGTTCTTC	CASSPVREAYNEQFF
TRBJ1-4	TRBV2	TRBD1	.	TGTGCCACCTCAGGGGGACAGCCTAATGAAAAACTGTTTTTT	CATSGGQPNEKLFF
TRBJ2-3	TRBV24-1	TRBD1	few	TGTGCCACCAGTGCAGGGGGCCTAAGCACAGATACGCAGTATTTT	CATSAGGLSTDTQYF
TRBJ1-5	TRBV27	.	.	TGTGCCAGCAGTTCACAGACAGGAAACGGTCAGCCCCAGCATTTT	CASSSQTGNGQPQHF
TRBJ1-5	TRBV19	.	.	TGTGCCAGTAGGAGGGAGGGGAGCAATCAGCCCCAGCATTTT	CASRREGSNQPQHF
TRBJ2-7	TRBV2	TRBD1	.	TGTGCCAGCACTGGGGGACAGGGGGCGCATCTATACGAGCAGTACTTC	CASTGGQGAHLYEQYF
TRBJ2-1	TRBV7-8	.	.	TGTGCCAGCAGCTTTAGCCAACTTCTTTACAATGAGCAGTTCTTC	CASSFSQLLYNEQFF
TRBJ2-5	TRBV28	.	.	TGTGCCAGCAGTCAAGGGGTAGGAGAGACCCAGTACTTC	CASSQGVGETQYF
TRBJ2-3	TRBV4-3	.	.	TGCGCCAGCAGCCAAGATCGCTCAAGAACAGGGTGGATAGATACGCAGTATTTT	CASSQDRSRTGWIDTQYF
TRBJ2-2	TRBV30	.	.	TGTGCCTGGAGTGGGCCAGGGGAAGGTGTGGGAAACACCGGGGAGCTGTTTTTT	CAWSGPGEGVGNTGELFF
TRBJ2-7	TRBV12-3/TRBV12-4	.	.	TGTGCCAGCAGTTTGACGGGCTCCTACGAGCAGTACTTC	CASSLTGSYEQYF